What follows are 21 T cell receptor beta chains derived from one specimen sequenced in a study of OX40 agonist ivuxolimab in advanced cancers. The assay was immunoSEQ multiplex PCR, and TCRdb's table has in-frame clones only and misses some. This table has tens of thousands of clones, around nine tenths appearing once. The material sequenced was CD4+ or CD8+ T cells sorted from blood, taken in a trial of the OX40 agonist ivuxolimab. Receptor source: an adult with an advanced solid tumor such as melanoma, head and neck, liver or kidney cancer.

This clone was observed a few times. The genes are TRBV6-1 and TRBJ2-2, with D perhaps matching TRBD1 (6 bases). Germline-derived CDR1 and CDR2 are MNHNS and SASEGT. Trimming removed 6 bases from V and 5 bases from J, with 10 bases in between. The CDR3 length is 13 residues. For the CDR3, the DNA is TGTGCCAGCAGCCAGGACAGAACCGGGGAGCTGTTTTTT. Protein sequence: CASSQDRTGELFF.

The chain has TRBV6-5 and TRBJ2-7, with D hard to call. V was pared by 7 bases and J by 2 bases, with 12 bases between. Germline V gene data show CDR1 as MNHEY and CDR2 as SVGAGI. This CDR3 comprises 13 residues. The CDR3 loop reads CASTSNVAYEQYF. The CDR3 bases are TGTGCCAGCACCTCGAACGTCGCCTACGAGCAGTACTTC.

The chain employs TRBV11-2 and TRBJ2-4, with D hard to call. Germline lookup yields CDR1 SGHAT and CDR2 FQNNGV. The CDR3 length is 17 residues. V was pared by 5 bases and J by 3 bases, with 20 bases between. The CDR3 region is CASSPTPSSAIKNIQYF. In nucleotides, the CDR3 is TGTGCCAGCAGCCCGACCCCGAGCAGTGCCATCAAAAACATTCAGTACTTC.

This chain's CDR3 is CASSQAADRQETQYF. CDR3 in DNA: TGCGCCAGCAGCCAAGCCGCCGACAGACAAGAGACCCAGTACTTC. The chain employs TRBV4-3 and TRBJ2-5, with D possibly matching TRBD1 (5 bases). V lost 1 base and J 2 bases, leaving 11 bases between the germline ends. This CDR3 has 15 residues. The germline V gene has CDR1 LGHNA and CDR2 YSLEER.

The V gene is TRBV27, the J gene TRBJ2-5; 11 nucleotides line up with TRBD2. The CDR3 is 18 residues long. The V and J ends lost 5 bases and 2 bases, in that order; junction bases with no gene match: 13. The germline V gene has CDR1 MNHEY and CDR2 SMNVEV (reference sequence). The CDR3 spells CASSPPTYSGRAQETQYF. The DNA for the CDR3 is TGTGCCAGCAGTCCGCCGACGTATAGCGGGAGGGCTCAAGAGACCCAGTACTTC.

This clone was counted between two and nine times. V and J are TRBV19 and TRBJ1-5; D gene uncertain. Germline CDR1 is LNHDA and CDR2 is SQIVND (reference sequence). V dropped 5 bases and J dropped 4 bases, with 6 bases sitting between them. There are 12 residues in the CDR3. CDR3 sequence: CASSPGNQPQHF. Written as DNA, the CDR3 is TGTGCCAGTAGTCCGGGGAATCAGCCCCAGCATTTT.

The V and J genes are TRBV2 and TRBJ2-7; maybe TRBD2 (7 bases). V lost 5 bases and J 1 base, leaving 15 bases between the germline ends. The CDR3 runs to 15 residues. CDR1 and CDR2 (germline): SNHLY, FYNNEI. This CDR3 is CASSSQGGGSYEQYF. In DNA form, the CDR3 reads TGTGCCAGCAGTTCACAGGGAGGGGGTTCCTACGAGCAGTACTTC.

This sequence joins TRBV11-2 and TRBJ2-7; no reliable D call. The CDR3 loop spans 15 amino acids. Germline-derived CDR1 and CDR2 are SGHAT and FQNNGV. V dropped 5 bases and J dropped 6 bases, with 20 bases sitting between them. The CDR3 here is CASSRVPTTVGEQYF. CDR3 in DNA: TGTGCCAGCAGCCGGGTCCCTACCACGGTCGGCGAGCAGTACTTC.

This sequence joins TRBV14 and TRBJ1-1; the D is unclear. Trimming removed 8 bases at V and 0 bases at J, with 10 bases between. CDR3 size: 13 residues. The V gene's germline CDR1 is SGHDN and CDR2 FVKESK. The CDR3 DNA sequence: TGTGCCAGCGGTAGGGAACTGAACACTGAAGCTTTCTTT. It is translated as CASGRELNTEAFF.

J is TRBJ1-2 and V is TRBV18; no firm D call. Per the germline V gene, CDR1 is KGHSH and CDR2 is LQKENI. There are 13 residues in the CDR3. The V and J ends lost 0 bases and 4 bases respectively, with 6 bases between them. CDR3 amino acids: CASSPPEGYGYTF. CDR3 in DNA: TGTGCCAGCTCACCACCGGAGGGCTATGGCTACACCTTC.

This rearrangement joins TRBV5-4 to TRBJ2-1, with 12 bases identical to TRBD2. Germline CDR1 reads SGHNT; CDR2 reads YYREEE (reference sequence). V trimming: 0 bases; J trimming: 7 bases; junction bases outside the gene matches: 2. There are 15 residues in the CDR3. CDR3 coding DNA: TGTGCCAGCAGCTTGGTGACTAGCGGGGGTAATGAGCAGTTCTTC. It specifies CASSLVTSGGNEQFF.

This clone was seen only a few times. J is TRBJ1-2 and V is TRBV2; no clear D. Trimming pared 7 bases from V and 8 bases from J, leaving 41 bases between. The CDR3 is 21 residues long. Germline V CDR1 and CDR2: SNHLY, FYNNEI. The CDR3 sequence is CASTVWQRAHLGRRQNGGYTF. The CDR3 DNA follows: TGTGCCAGCACCGTCTGGCAGCGCGCCCACCTAGGCCGCAGGCAAAACGGGGGCTACACCTTC.

This chain connects TRBV7-9 to TRBJ2-1, with TRBD2 identical over 13 bases. CDR1 and CDR2 from the germline V gene are SEHNR and FQNEAQ (reference sequence). The length of the CDR3 is 16 residues. Germline trimming cut 5 bases from V and 8 bases from J; bases unmatched to any gene: 9. The CDR3 nucleotides are TGTGCCAGCAGCCATACACTAGCGGGGGGGCTCGATGAGCAGTTCTTC. It specifies CASSHTLAGGLDEQFF.

The J gene is TRBJ2-7, the V gene TRBV5-1; 11 positions agree with TRBD2. There are 16 residues in the CDR3. The V segment lost 0 bases and the J segment 3 bases; nucleotides outside the gene matches: 5. CDR1 is SGHRS and CDR2 is YFSETQ in the germline V gene. CDR3: CASSLGTSGGLYEQYF. The CDR3, as DNA: TGCGCCAGCAGCTTGGGAACTAGCGGGGGCCTCTACGAGCAGTACTTC. Combining the CDR3 with reference TRBV5-1 and TRBJ2-7 gives the whole variable domain KAGVTQTPRYLIKTRGQQVTLSCSPISGHRSVSWYQQTPGQGLQFLFEYFSETQRNKGNFPGRFSGRQFSNSRSEMNVSTLELGDSALYLCASSLGTSGGLYEQYFGPGTRLTVT.

This chain connects TRBV25-1 to TRBJ1-2; 8 bases are a match to TRBD1. J was trimmed by 4 bases and V by 0 bases; bases with no gene match: 4. Germline lookup yields CDR1 MGHDK and CDR2 SYGVNS. There are 15 residues in the CDR3. CDR3 protein: CASSEYRGPGYGYTF. The DNA of the CDR3 is TGTGCCAGCAGTGAATACAGGGGGCCGGGCTATGGCTACACCTTC.

The chain links TRBV10-2 to TRBJ1-4; 9 bases fit TRBD1. CDR1 and CDR2 from the germline V gene are WSHSY and SAAADI. Losses at the gene ends were 7 bases for V and 7 bases for J; bases not matched to a gene: 7. This CDR3 is built from 14 residues. The CDR3 coding sequence is TGCGCCAGCAAGGACAGGGGTGGAAGTGAAAAACTGTTTTTT. It encodes CASKDRGGSEKLFF.

A remark on this clone: Its ends do not fully match the called genes, so a read error is possible. This chain links TRBV7-7 with TRBJ2-5; D remains ambiguous. Germline V gene sequence: CDR1 SSHAT, CDR2 FNYEAQ (reference sequence). This CDR3 spans 14 amino acids. The DNA for the CDR3 is TGTGCTAGCAGCCCGAACAGTTACCAAGCGACCCAGTACTTC. Translated, it gives CASSPNSYQATQYF.

This chain links TRBV7-2 with TRBJ2-7; TRBD1 is a possible D gene (5 bases). Germline V gene sequence: CDR1 SGHTA, CDR2 FQGNSA. The V and J ends lost 5 bases and 0 bases respectively, with 11 bases between them. CDR3 length: 14 residues. The CDR3 spells CASSRMDNSYEQYF. For the CDR3, the DNA is TGTGCCAGCAGCAGGATGGACAACTCCTACGAGCAGTACTTC. The full variable domain, completed using reference TRBV7-2 and TRBJ2-7, is GAGVSQSPSNKVTEKGKDVELRCDPISGHTALYWYRQSLGQGLEFLIYFQGNSAPDKSGLPSDRFSAERTGGSVSTLTIQRTQQEDSAVYLCASSRMDNSYEQYFGPGTRLTVT.

The chain combines TRBV5-1 with TRBJ2-3; D ambiguous. The CDR3 contains 15 residues. Germline lookup yields CDR1 SGHRS and CDR2 YFSETQ. Trimming removed 5 bases at V and 0 bases at J, with 13 bases between. This CDR3 reads CASSPTTISTDTQYF. The CDR3 bases are TGCGCCAGCAGTCCGACCACTATAAGCACAGATACGCAGTATTTT.

This clone was detected only a few times. The chain carries TRBV6-5 and TRBJ1-2; 7 bases line up with TRBD1. CDR3 length: 15 residues. The V and J ends lost 8 bases and 3 bases, in that order; junction bases with no gene match: 12. Germline V gives CDR1 MNHEY, CDR2 SVGAGI. CDR3 nucleotide sequence: TGTGCCAGCTCGACAGGGAGAACCTTAGACTATGGCTACACCTTC. Protein: CASSTGRTLDYGYTF.

This clone is deemed medium-sized. The V and J genes are TRBV6-5 and TRBJ1-6; D is unresolved. Trimming removed 4 bases from V and 10 bases from J, with 14 bases in between. The length of the CDR3 is 14 residues. CDR1 MNHEY and CDR2 SVGAGI come from the germline V gene. The CDR3 sequence is CASSFGQEGSPLHF. The DNA of the CDR3 is TGTGCCAGCAGTTTTGGGCAGGAGGGCTCACCCCTCCACTTT.